This T cell receptor (beta chain) was observed in a study of control samples from healthy donors and cancer patients. The CDR3 contains 17 residues. Trimming cost V 0 bases and J 3 bases; bases outside gene matches: 9. The germline V gene has CDR1 LGHNA and CDR2 YNFKEQ. Profiled with immunoSEQ multiplex PCR; TCRdb holds only in-frame clones, not every one. This table has more than 110,000 clones, 80% to 90% appearing once. V is TRBV4-2 and J is TRBJ2-3; TRBD2 matches 7 bases. This clonotype was obtained from a woman in her thirties in good health. The source material was blood. The DNA of the CDR3 is TGTGCCAGCAGCCAAGACCCCGTTGGGGGGGGAACAGATACGCAGTATTTT. It translates to CASSQDPVGGGTDTQYF.